The T cell receptor beta chain described here comes from a study of identical twins. Template switching supplied a universal primer site; unique molecular identifiers were carried on the cDNA. TCRdb processed the 5' RACE reads anew with MiXCR; each CDR3 protein has one entry. The repertoire holds around 570,000 distinct CDR3 sequences, with nearly 10% as singletons. CDR3 length: 15 amino acids. The germline V gene encodes CDR1 KGHDR and CDR2 SFDVKD. V was clipped by 3 bases and J by 1 base, with 9 bases between them. This sample was shared with a second study, whose subject was yellow fever vaccine responses in identical twins.

The sample consisted of PBMCs. This sequence was found in a woman younger than 35 in good health. The gene calls are TRBV24-1 and TRBJ2-1, with unresolved D. The CDR3 spells CATSDRSHSYNEQFF. CDR3 bases: TGTGCCACCAGTGATAGGTCACATTCCTACAATGAGCAGTTCTTC.